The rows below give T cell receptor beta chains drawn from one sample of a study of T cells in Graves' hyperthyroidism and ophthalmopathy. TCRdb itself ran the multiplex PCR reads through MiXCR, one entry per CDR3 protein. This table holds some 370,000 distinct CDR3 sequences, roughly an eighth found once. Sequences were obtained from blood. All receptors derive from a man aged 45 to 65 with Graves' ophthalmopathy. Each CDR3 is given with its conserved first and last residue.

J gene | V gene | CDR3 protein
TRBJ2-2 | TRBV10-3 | CAISVREGRSGELFF
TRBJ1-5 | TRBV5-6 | CASSSGPFNQPQHF
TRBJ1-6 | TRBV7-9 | CASSLADGVAYNSPLHF
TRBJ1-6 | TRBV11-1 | CASSMGQNNSPLHF
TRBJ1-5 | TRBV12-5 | CASGIGQGIEPQHF
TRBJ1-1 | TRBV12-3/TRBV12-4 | CASSPELNTEAFF
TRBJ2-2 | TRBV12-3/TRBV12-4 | CASRLAGGPGELFF
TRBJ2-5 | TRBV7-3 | CASSHGGGIRETQYF
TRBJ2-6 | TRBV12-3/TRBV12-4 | CASIYGGAGANVLTF
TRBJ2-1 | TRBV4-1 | CASSQVAGGIYNEQFF
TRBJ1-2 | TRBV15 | CATSSIGGDYGYTF
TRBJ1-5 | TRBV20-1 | CSARKPQEKNQPQHF
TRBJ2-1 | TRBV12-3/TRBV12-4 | CASSSAGRGNEQFF
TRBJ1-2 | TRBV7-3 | CASSLKGPGGAEGYTF
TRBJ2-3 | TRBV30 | CAWSKGLQSTDTQYF
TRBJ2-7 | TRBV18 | CASSPTGYEQYF
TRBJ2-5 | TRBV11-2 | CASSLDRGRDQETQYF
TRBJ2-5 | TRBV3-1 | CASSQPGTETQYF
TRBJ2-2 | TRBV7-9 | CASSWGQVTTGELFF
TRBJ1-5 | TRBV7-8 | CASSTSGAVGNQPQHF
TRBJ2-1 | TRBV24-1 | CATSDWTSGIDEQFF
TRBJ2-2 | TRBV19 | CASSIDTNTGELFF
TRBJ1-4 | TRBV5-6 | CASSLEGGESLNEKLFF
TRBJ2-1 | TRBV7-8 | CASSLGGHFTYNEQFF
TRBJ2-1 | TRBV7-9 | CASSSGVIVEQFF
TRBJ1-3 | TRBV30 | CAWSAGSTGNTIYF
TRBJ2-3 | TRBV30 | CAWSGAFTQYF
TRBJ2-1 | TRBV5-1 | CASGGGRRERGNEQFF
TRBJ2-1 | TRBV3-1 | CASSQDGSGSGNEQFF
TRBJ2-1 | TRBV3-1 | CASSHLVVSGRALSEQFF
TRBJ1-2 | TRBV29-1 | CSVGDRGYGYTF
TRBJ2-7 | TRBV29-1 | CSVARNSYEQYF
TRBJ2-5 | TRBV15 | CATSRGQGRETQYF
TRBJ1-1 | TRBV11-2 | CASSLEGGPNTEAFF
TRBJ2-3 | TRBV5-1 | CASSLVGGPDTQYF
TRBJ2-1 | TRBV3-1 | CASSSRTSGRMAYNEQFF
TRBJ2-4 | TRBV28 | CASSFWGAAGGSGIQYF
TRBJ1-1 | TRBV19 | CASSRERGQGRPEAFF
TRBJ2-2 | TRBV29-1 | CSVTRDRAKAGELFF
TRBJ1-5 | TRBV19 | CASSPLQPKGNQPQHF
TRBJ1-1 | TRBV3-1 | CASTRGDTEAFF
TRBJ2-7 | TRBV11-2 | CASSLFGPSYEQYF
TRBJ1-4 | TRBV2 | CASSKPRTGLDEKLFF
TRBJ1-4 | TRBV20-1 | CSARGRAEKLFF
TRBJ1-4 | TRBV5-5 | CASSPRGGHEKLFF
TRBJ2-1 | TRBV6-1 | CASSTGSNEQFF
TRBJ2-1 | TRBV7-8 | CASSSSGSFSYNEQFF
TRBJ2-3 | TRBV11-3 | CASSLTPSGSSTDTQYF
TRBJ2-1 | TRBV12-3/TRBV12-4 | CASSQPGLGYNEQFF
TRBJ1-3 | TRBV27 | CASSFRGRTGNTIYF
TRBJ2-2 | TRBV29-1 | CSVPRAAGDTGELFF
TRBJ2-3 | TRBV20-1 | CRGIAGGSTDTQYF
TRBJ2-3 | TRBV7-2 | CASSSNKFSTDTQYF
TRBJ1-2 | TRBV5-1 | CASSLDRPGSYGYTF
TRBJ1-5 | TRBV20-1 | CSANTGRGSNQPQHF
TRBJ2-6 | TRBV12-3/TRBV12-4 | CASRRDVGANVLTF